This record covers a single T cell receptor beta chain. What it binds is unknown. This record belongs to a study of shared clonotypes between healthy human individuals. Whole-study findings and limits: In a handful of donors, around 5.5% of naive CD4 clonotypes appeared in common.

The data were produced by immunoSEQ multiplex PCR, yet TCRdb's version contains in-frame clones alone and is incomplete. The table lists some 2,500,000 clones, approximately 93% of them singletons. This CDR3 has 14 residues. V lost 5 bases and J lost 6; bases outside the gene matches: 3. The germline V gene encodes CDR1 MGHDK and CDR2 SYGVNS. Healthy adults negative for HIV, lacking recent acute infections or vaccinations, served as donors. V usage is TRBV25-1 and J usage is TRBJ2-6; the match to TRBD1 covers 8 bases. Sequencing was performed on naive CD4+ T cells from PBMCs. Subset given: CD45RA+ positively selected. This TCR came from a man aged 18 to 30 in good health. Some clones in this sample may be carry-over from other donors' samples. The CDR3 loop reads CASSSDRAANVLTF. DNA for the CDR3: TGTGCCAGCAGTTCGGACAGGGCGGCCAACGTCCTGACTTTC.